This entry features one T cell receptor beta chain sequence. The data belong to a study of cytomegalovirus exposure and HLA in healthy donors. Both 60 Vbeta primers and 13 Jbeta primers went into the PCR. Some clones are missing from TCRdb's copy, which holds only in-frame ones; the method was immunoSEQ multiplex PCR. The sample lists 190,000 or so clones, about four fifths occurring once. V lost 10 bases and J 0 bases, leaving 16 bases between the germline ends. The germline CDR1 and CDR2 sequences are LNHDA and SQIVND (reference sequence). The CDR3 loop spans 15 amino acids. This receptor was obtained from a man aged 50 or older in good health and CMV-seronegative. Sequenced sample: PBMCs. The chain employs TRBV19 and TRBJ1-5; TRBD1 is a possible D gene (6 bases). The CDR3, as DNA: TGTGCCACCTTGGGGGGGCCGTATAGCAATCAGCCCCAGCATTTT. Residues: CATLGGPYSNQPQHF.